This T cell receptor beta chain is drawn from a study of blood T cell repertoires in COVID-19. Study background: COVID-19 samples, acute and convalescent, were from the United States, Italy and Spain. T cells, B-cell-depleted T cells, or PBMCs provided the cDNA or gDNA that served as material.

As concerns this clone: Within the sample, other DNA sequences also encode this same CDR3.

CDR1 and CDR2 from the germline V gene are SGHRS and YFSETQ. Trimming cost V 5 bases and J 0 bases, with 12 bases left between them. This CDR3 has 14 amino acids. Data came from immunoSEQ multiplex PCR; TCRdb stores just in-frame clones and leaves some out. The sample carries under 70,000 clones, less than 80% recorded once. The sequenced sample was peripheral blood. This rearrangement joins TRBV5-1 to TRBJ2-7; D possibly corresponds to TRBD1 (6 bases). This TCR derives from a man in his 60s with acute or convalescent COVID-19. The CDR3 loop reads CASSSGTTSYEQYF. The DNA for the CDR3 is TGCGCCAGCAGTTCCGGGACAACCTCCTACGAGCAGTACTTC.